One sample yielded the 18 T cell receptor beta chains listed below, sequenced in a study of blood T cell repertoires in COVID-19. Profiling relied on immunoSEQ multiplex PCR, and the TCRdb table lists in-frame clones only, not all of them. This sample has 250,000 to 300,000 clones, with about 91% found just once. The sequencing input was peripheral blood. These receptor sequences come from a woman aged 60-75 years with acute or convalescent COVID-19.

This sequence joins TRBV6-2 or TRBV6-3 and TRBJ1-2; 7 bases map to TRBD1. The CDR3 loop spans 13 amino acids. The J segment lost 6 bases and the V segment lost 5 bases, leaving 6 bases of the junction unmatched. The V gene's germline CDR1 is MNHEY and CDR2 SVGEGT. CDR3 in amino acids: CASSIQGPNGYTF. CDR3 DNA: TGTGCCAGCAGTATACAGGGGCCGAATGGCTACACCTTC.

This chain links TRBV28 with TRBJ1-2; 10 bases match TRBD1. V lost 5 bases to trimming and J lost 6 bases; unmatched junction nucleotides: 6. The CDR3 is 14 amino acids. The germline CDR1 and CDR2 sequences are MDHEN and SYDVKM. This CDR3 reads CASSAPDRGNGYTF. The CDR3 DNA is TGTGCCAGCAGTGCCCCGGACAGGGGGAATGGCTACACCTTC.

The rearrangement joins TRBV15 to TRBJ2-2; tentatively, D is TRBD2 (6 bases). The length of the CDR3 is 12 residues. Between the trimmed V and J ends, which lost 8 bases and 5 bases, there was a span of 9 bases. Germline V gene sequence: CDR1 LNHNV, CDR2 YYDKDF (reference sequence). CDR3 protein: CATEEGTGELFF. The CDR3 DNA is TGTGCCACCGAGGAGGGGACCGGGGAGCTGTTTTTT.

J is TRBJ1-4 and V is TRBV10-3; D perhaps matches TRBD1 (6 bases). CDR1 and CDR2 (germline): ENHRY, SYGVKD. Trimming removed 10 bases from V and 0 bases from J, with 15 bases in between. This CDR3 is built from 15 residues. The CDR3 bases are TGTGCCACTACCGACAGGACAACAACTAATGAAAAACTGTTTTTT. This sequence encodes CATTDRTTTNEKLFF.

J is TRBJ2-3 and V is TRBV19; TRBD1 agrees at 7 bases. The CDR3 totals 17 residues. J gave up 3 bases and V 3 bases, and 12 bases lay outside the gene matches. CDR1 and CDR2 from the germline V gene are LNHDA and SQIVND (reference sequence). Here the CDR3 DNA reads TGTGCCAGTAGTATTGGGGCGACAGGGATTAGTACAGATACGCAGTATTTT. It translates to CASSIGATGISTDTQYF.

V and J are TRBV6-5 and TRBJ1-2; 8 bases agree with TRBD1. The J segment lost 6 bases and the V segment lost 6 bases, leaving 6 bases of the junction unmatched. CDR1 is MNHEY, CDR2 SVGAGI, per germline. The CDR3 is made up of 13 amino acids. The CDR3 DNA reads as TGTGCCAGCAGGCGGACAGGGACAAATGGCTACACCTTC. Translation gives CASRRTGTNGYTF.

The J gene is TRBJ2-1, the V gene TRBV9, with 9 bases identical to TRBD1. This CDR3 is 16 amino acids long. Germline values: CDR1 SGDLS, CDR2 YYNGEE. With V trimmed by 0 bases and J by 5 bases, 6 bases remained unmatched. CDR3 amino acids: CASSVDWGQGHNEQFF. CDR3 sequence (DNA): TGTGCCAGCAGCGTAGATTGGGGACAGGGCCACAATGAGCAGTTCTTC.

The rearrangement joins TRBV7-3 to TRBJ2-5; 7 nucleotides align to TRBD2. The CDR3 contains 16 residues. Germline V lookup: CDR1 SGHTA, CDR2 FQGTGA. The trim removed 1 base at V and 4 bases at J, leaving 9 bases unmatched. CDR3 nucleotide sequence: TGTGCCAGCAGCTTAAGTGGCGGGAGTAGGGGAGAGACCCAGTACTTC. Residues: CASSLSGGSRGETQYF.

The J gene is TRBJ2-3, the V gene TRBV19; 10 bases align to TRBD2. Unmatched junction bases numbered 10, after V lost 5 bases and J lost 5 bases. CDR1 and CDR2 (germline): LNHDA, SQIVND (reference sequence). The CDR3 extends over 16 amino acids. CDR3 in DNA: TGTGCCAGTAGTCCGAGGACTAGCGGCGGGGGAGATACGCAGTATTTT. Amino acids: CASSPRTSGGGDTQYF.

This clone has only a few counts. The chain uses TRBV11-2 and TRBJ1-2; 7 bases are a match to TRBD1. After removal of 4 bases from V and 2 bases from J, the junction contained 4 bases not matched to a gene. Germline V lookup: CDR1 SGHAT, CDR2 FQNNGV. This CDR3 has 14 amino acids. In DNA form, the CDR3 reads TGTGCCAGCAGCTCCCCGACAGGGAACTATGGCTACACCTTC. Translated: CASSSPTGNYGYTF. Based on the CDR3 plus reference TRBV11-2 and TRBJ1-2, the full variable domain is EAGVAQSPRYKIIEKRQSVAFWCNPISGHATLYWYQQILGQGPKLLIQFQNNGVVDDSQLPKDRFSAERLKGVDSTLKIQPAKLEDSAVYLCASSSPTGNYGYTFGSGTRLTVV.

The chain uses TRBV5-6 and TRBJ1-5, with D possibly TRBD1 on 5 matching bases. V shed 1 base and J shed 3 bases, with 14 bases lying between them. Germline CDR1 reads SGHDT; CDR2 reads YYEEEE. The CDR3 sequence is 16 residues long. CDR3 protein: CASSLLGVDNNQPQHF. The CDR3 DNA reads as TGTGCCAGCAGCTTGCTAGGGGTTGATAACAATCAGCCCCAGCATTTT.

The CDR3 DNA reads TGTGCCAGCAGCAAACGGGGCGGGAGGGCCCATGAGCAGTTCTTC. This translates into CASSKRGGRAHEQFF. V and J are TRBV21-1 and TRBJ2-1; TRBD2 was called by the table and not checked on the DNA. TRBV21-1 is a pseudogene locus. This CDR3 is 15 amino acids long.

This chain uses TRBV3-1 (or the pseudogene TRBV3-2) with TRBJ2-1, with 8 bases matching TRBD2. V dropped 0 bases and J dropped 15; count of bases not matched to a gene: 7. The CDR3 contains 13 residues. Germline CDR1 reads LGHDT; CDR2 reads YNNKEL (reference sequence). The CDR3 nucleotides read TGTGCCAGCAGCCAAGATCCGAGCGGGGGTCCGTTCTTC. This encodes CASSQDPSGGPFF.

J is TRBJ2-2 and V is TRBV4-3; maybe TRBD1 (6 bases). This CDR3 has 16 residues. Trimming shortened V by 3 bases and J by 5 bases, and 16 bases separated the two germline ends. Germline lookup yields CDR1 LGHNA and CDR2 YSLEER. The CDR3 reads CASSHRQGRGTGELFF. The CDR3 DNA follows: TGCGCCAGCAGCCATCGGCAGGGGCGAGGAACCGGGGAGCTGTTTTTT.

This chain connects TRBV6-5 to TRBJ2-5, with TRBD2 matching 10 bases. This CDR3 has 16 amino acids. Trimming removed 0 bases from V and 1 base from J; junction bases left unmatched: 2. Germline V gene lookup returns CDR1 MNHEY and CDR2 SVGAGI. CDR3 DNA: TGTGCCAGCAGTTACTCGCTAGCGGGGGCCCAAGAGACCCAGTACTTC. Translation gives CASSYSLAGAQETQYF.

This chain uses TRBV5-8 with TRBJ1-2, with 7 bases fitting TRBD1. The junction had 3 bases not matched to a gene; V was cut back by 4 bases and J by 3 bases. This CDR3 contains 13 residues. Germline loops: CDR1 SGHTS, CDR2 YDEGEE. The CDR3 reads CASSLQGYYGYTF. CDR3 in DNA: TGTGCCAGCAGCCTACAGGGGTACTATGGCTACACCTTC.

This clone has just one count. The CDR3 here is CASSLEIAGTYEQYF. The CDR3 DNA follows: TGTGCCAGCAGCTTAGAAATAGCGGGAACTTACGAGCAGTACTTC. The V gene is TRBV7-8, the J gene TRBJ2-7; 8 positions agree with TRBD2. Trimming took 1 base from V and 4 from J; bases not matched to a gene: 6. The CDR3 has 15 amino acids. Germline V gene lookup returns CDR1 SGHVS and CDR2 FQNEAQ.

A few counts support this clone. The chain links TRBV20-1 to TRBJ2-7, with 8 bases aligning to TRBD1. The CDR3 is 10 residues long. From germline, CDR1 is DFQATT and CDR2 SNEGSKA (reference sequence). The CDR3 nucleotides read TGCAGGACAGGGGAGTACGAGCAGTACTTC. It translates to CRTGEYEQYF.